The rows below give T cell receptor beta chains drawn from one sample of a study of cytomegalovirus exposure and HLA in healthy donors. Produced via immunoSEQ multiplex PCR; TCRdb's table is partial and in-frame only. This sample has roughly 140,000 clones, with about 70% found just once. The material sequenced was PBMCs. Receptor source: a man aged 55 to 70 in good health and CMV-seronegative. CDR3s include the opening cysteine and the closing phenylalanine or tryptophan. The D gene is left open where the match is weak. A clone size is listed for some rows: how often the clone was seen (once, few, many), or a class if it is expanded.

clone_size j_call v_call d_call cdr3_aa cdr3_nt
NA TRBJ2-7 TRBV7-3 TRBD2 CASSLAGESGEQYF TGTGCCAGCAGCTTGGCGGGAGAATCGGGCGAGCAGTACTTC
NA TRBJ2-2 TRBV11-2 NA CASSLGWGDTGELFF TGTGCCAGCAGCTTAGGCTGGGGAGACACCGGGGAGCTGTTTTTT
NA TRBJ1-3 TRBV10-1 TRBD1 CASSESPGQRNTIYF TGCGCCAGCAGTGAGTCTCCGGGACAGAGAAACACCATATATTTT
NA TRBJ2-2 TRBV7-7 TRBD1 CASSRDRETGELFF TGTGCCAGCAGCCGGGACAGGGAGACCGGGGAGCTGTTTTTT
NA TRBJ2-2 TRBV5-1 NA CASSLVTAANTGELFF TGCGCCAGCAGCTTGGTAACCGCGGCGAACACCGGGGAGCTGTTTTTT
few TRBJ1-1 TRBV5-4 TRBD1 CASSLGRGTTEAFF TGTGCCAGCAGCTTGGGCAGGGGGACAACTGAAGCTTTCTTT
NA TRBJ2-5 TRBV6-4 TRBD2 CASSALAGTDETQYF TGTGCCAGCAGTGCACTAGCGGGAACGGACGAGACCCAGTACTTC
NA TRBJ2-3 TRBV18 TRBD2 CASSPRPAAGGGADTQYF TGTGCCAGCTCACCGCGCCCCGCCGCGGGAGGAGGGGCAGATACGCAGTATTTT
few TRBJ1-5 TRBV5-1 TRBD1 CASSLAGQGGQPQHF TGCGCCAGCAGCTTGGCGGGACAGGGCGGCCAGCCCCAGCATTTT
NA TRBJ2-6 TRBV9 NA CASSGLSGANVLTF TGTGCCAGCAGTGGGCTCTCTGGGGCCAACGTCCTGACTTTC
NA TRBJ2-1 TRBV9 NA CASSVGGIAYNEQFF TGTGCCAGCAGCGTCGGCGGAATTGCCTACAATGAGCAGTTCTTC
few TRBJ2-6 TRBV6-1 NA CASSLQAPGANVLTF TGTGCCAGCAGCCTTCAGGCCCCCGGGGCCAACGTCCTGACTTTC
NA TRBJ1-2 TRBV7-2 NA CASSVRGAVYGYTF TGTGCCAGCAGCGTACGGGGGGCAGTGTATGGCTACACCTTC
once TRBJ1-2 TRBV7-3 TRBD1 CASSLGTGDGYTF TGTGCCAGCAGCTTGGGGACAGGAGACGGCTACACCTTC
NA TRBJ1-5 TRBV27 TRBD1 CASSSAGTGAGQPQHF TGTGCCAGCAGTTCGGCCGGGACAGGAGCGGGTCAGCCCCAGCATTTT
NA TRBJ2-2 TRBV5-4 TRBD1 CASSPPDRGAGELFF TGTGCCAGCAGCCCACCGGACAGGGGCGCCGGGGAGCTGTTTTTT
NA TRBJ2-5 TRBV5-1 TRBD2 CASSLSGLAGHQETQYF TGCGCCAGCAGCTTATCGGGACTAGCGGGCCACCAAGAGACCCAGTACTTC
once TRBJ2-7 TRBV9 NA CASSVSLSPYEQYF TGTGCCAGCAGCGTATCCCTCAGTCCGTACGAGCAGTACTTC
NA TRBJ1-1 TRBV5-1 TRBD1 CASSSGQGDTEAFF TGCGCCAGCAGCAGCGGACAGGGAGACACTGAAGCTTTCTTT
NA TRBJ1-6 TRBV4-1 NA CASSQARPSPLHF TGCGCCAGCAGCCAAGCGAGGCCTTCACCCCTCCACTTT
NA TRBJ2-1 TRBV6-5 TRBD2 CASSTSGRGNEQFF TGTGCCAGCAGTACTAGCGGGAGAGGGAATGAGCAGTTCTTC
once TRBJ2-7 TRBV7-6 NA CASSPIPNTKAYEQYF TGTGCCAGCAGCCCGATCCCAAATACCAAAGCATACGAGCAGTACTTC
NA TRBJ1-1 TRBV11-2 TRBD1 CASSFRQGLEAFF TGTGCCAGCAGCTTTCGACAGGGGCTTGAAGCTTTCTTT
NA TRBJ2-2 TRBV9 TRBD1 CASSVGPDRVLAGELFF TGTGCCAGCAGCGTAGGGCCGGACAGGGTACTTGCCGGGGAGCTGTTTTTT
NA TRBJ1-5 TRBV2 NA CASSEPKSGSNQPQHF TGTGCCAGCAGTGAACCCAAAAGCGGGAGCAATCAGCCCCAGCATTTT
NA TRBJ2-3 TRBV28 TRBD1 CGSGGQERGSDTQYF TGCGGAAGTGGGGGACAGGAAAGGGGGTCAGATACGCAGTATTTT
NA TRBJ2-5 TRBV18 TRBD1 CASSPPSRTGVETQYF TGTGCCAGCTCACCACCATCCCGGACAGGGGTAGAGACCCAGTACTTC
few TRBJ2-7 TRBV27 TRBD2 CASSSTSGYEQYF TGTGCCAGCAGCAGCACTAGCGGGTACGAGCAGTACTTC
NA TRBJ1-1 TRBV9 TRBD1 CASSVAPGTVHTEAFF TGTGCCAGCAGCGTAGCTCCCGGGACAGTGCACACTGAAGCTTTCTTT
NA TRBJ2-7 TRBV5-4 TRBD2 CASSLGLAGVTEQYF TGTGCCAGCAGCTTGGGACTAGCGGGAGTAACCGAGCAGTACTTC
NA TRBJ2-7 TRBV11-3 NA CASSLEGGSSYEQYF TGTGCCAGCAGCTTAGAGGGGGGTAGCTCCTACGAGCAGTACTTC
NA TRBJ2-1 TRBV23-1 NA CASSQPSTPSSYNEQFF TGCGCCAGCAGTCAGCCATCAACCCCGAGCTCCTACAATGAGCAGTTCTTC
NA TRBJ2-2 TRBV4-3 NA CASSQEAPGELFF TGCGCCAGCAGCCAAGAAGCGCCCGGGGAGCTGTTTTTT
NA TRBJ2-7 TRBV6-6 TRBD2 CASSYLVGGGSYEQYF TGTGCCAGCAGTTATCTGGTCGGGGGGGGCTCCTACGAGCAGTACTTC
NA TRBJ2-3 TRBV5-1 NA CASIGGGSTDTQYF TGCGCCAGCATCGGCGGCGGAAGCACAGATACGCAGTATTTT
few TRBJ2-7 TRBV7-6 NA CASSLGAGGPGEQYF TGTGCCAGCAGCTTAGGGGCAGGGGGGCCGGGCGAGCAGTACTTC
NA TRBJ1-4 TRBV4-2 NA CASSQEPGEGEKLFF TGTGCCAGCAGCCAAGAGCCCGGGGAGGGCGAAAAACTGTTTTTT
NA TRBJ1-5 TRBV4-2 TRBD1 CASSQRVQGAGGNQPQHF TGTGCCAGCAGCCAAAGGGTACAGGGGGCAGGTGGGAATCAGCCCCAGCATTTT
NA TRBJ1-2 TRBV27 NA CASSRTPNYGYTF TGTGCCAGCAGCCGAACACCTAACTATGGCTACACCTTC
NA TRBJ2-3 TRBV9 TRBD2 CASSVSVASGTRGDTQYF TGTGCCAGCAGCGTATCGGTGGCTAGCGGGACACGCGGAGATACGCAGTATTTT
NA TRBJ2-1 TRBV9 TRBD2 CASSVRLAQSYNEQFF TGTGCCAGCAGCGTCAGACTAGCTCAGTCCTACAATGAGCAGTTCTTC
few TRBJ1-5 TRBV28 TRBD1 CASTLPRVGGFHQPQHF TGTGCCAGCACCCTACCCCGCGTAGGGGGCTTTCACCAGCCCCAGCATTTT
once TRBJ2-7 TRBV6-1 TRBD2 CASSRLAVIPYEQYF TGTGCCAGCAGTAGACTAGCGGTCATCCCCTACGAGCAGTACTTC
NA TRBJ1-4 TRBV2 NA CASSGGRGEKLFF TGTGCCAGCAGTGGAGGACGGGGTGAAAAACTGTTTTTT
few TRBJ1-4 TRBV5-4 TRBD1 CASRKQGQAPEKLFF TGTGCCAGCAGAAAGCAGGGACAGGCGCCTGAAAAACTGTTTTTT
NA TRBJ2-3 TRBV5-1 NA CASSLNTGDSLNTDTQYF TGCGCCAGCAGCTTGAACACAGGGGACTCCCTAAACACAGATACGCAGTATTTT
NA TRBJ1-4 TRBV7-6 TRBD1 CASSLTGTGISGNEKLFF TGTGCCAGCAGCTTAACTGGGACAGGAATTTCAGGGAATGAAAAACTGTTTTTT
few TRBJ2-7 TRBV28 TRBD1 CASSFPGQGVYEQYF TGTGCCAGCAGTTTCCCCGGACAGGGTGTTTACGAGCAGTACTTC
few TRBJ1-2 TRBV5-8 TRBD1 CASSYIETGAYGYTF TGTGCCAGCAGCTATATAGAGACAGGGGCCTATGGCTACACCTTC
few TRBJ2-7 TRBV5-1 TRBD1 CASSSGTGLYEQYF TGCGCCAGCAGCTCCGGGACAGGCCTCTACGAGCAGTACTTC